This is a list of T cell receptor beta chains from one sample in a study of OX40 agonist ivuxolimab in advanced cancers. Profiled with immunoSEQ multiplex PCR; TCRdb holds only in-frame clones, not every one. Counted here are some 100,000 clones, 90% occurring once; the ten biggest clones make up roughly 0.3%. The sequences come from CD4+ or CD8+ T cells sorted from blood, collected in a trial of the OX40 agonist ivuxolimab. Receptor source: an adult with an advanced solid tumor such as melanoma, head and neck, liver or kidney cancer. Each CDR3 is given with its conserved first and last residue. A D gene is named only where the DNA matches it firmly.

v_call	d_call	j_call	cdr3_nt	cdr3_aa
TRBV19	TRBD1	TRBJ1-3	TGTGCCAGTAGTATCGGACAGGCCAGTGCTGGAAACACCATATATTTT	CASSIGQASAGNTIYF
TRBV7-2	-	TRBJ1-5	TGTGCCAGCAGCTTAGATGGACAGCATAGCAATCAGCCCCAGCATTTT	CASSLDGQHSNQPQHF
TRBV14	-	TRBJ2-1	TGTGCCAGCAGCAAAGCCGGCGCGAATGAGCAGTTCTTC	CASSKAGANEQFF
TRBV11-2	TRBD1	TRBJ2-3	TGTGCCAGCAGCCGACTCCCAGGGGGATTTCGCACAGATACGCAGTATTTT	CASSRLPGGFRTDTQYF
TRBV7-2	-	TRBJ1-1	TGTGCCAGCAGCTTCCGGCACGGCGGGAGCACTGAAGCTTTCTTT	CASSFRHGGSTEAFF
TRBV5-4	-	TRBJ1-2	TGTGCCAGCAGTTTCGACATAGAGGGCTACACCTTC	CASSFDIEGYTF
TRBV7-9	-	TRBJ2-7	TGTGCCAGCAGCTTAGGTCTGGGGCAGTACTTC	CASSLGLGQYF
TRBV6-8	-	TRBJ2-1	TGTGCCAGCAGTTACTCGGGCAGGGGGGCTGGGATCTTC	CASSYSGRGAGIF
TRBV29-1	TRBD1	TRBJ2-1	TGCACCCTGGGGAGGACAGGGTATTTGGCTGAGCAGTTCTTC	CTLGRTGYLAEQFF
TRBV18	TRBD2	TRBJ2-3	TGTGCCAGCTCACGCGGGCTAGCGGGAGTCAGGGAAGATACGCAGTATTTT	CASSRGLAGVREDTQYF